These T cell receptor beta chains were read from a single sample in a study of Ad26.COV2.S vaccination and SARS-CoV-2 variants. The data were produced by immunoSEQ multiplex PCR, yet TCRdb's version contains in-frame clones alone and is incomplete. The repertoire consists of 400,000 to 500,000 clones, with approximately 92% occurring once and the leading ten covering 2% to 3%. The starting material was peripheral blood, obtained in a trial of Ad26.COV2.S vaccine versus placebo. The receptors come from a person between 18 and 59 years old who received the Ad26.COV2.S COVID-19 vaccine or a placebo. The CDR3 runs from the conserved cysteine through the conserved F or W. The order of the fields is V gene, J gene, CDR3 protein.

>TRBV28|TRBJ2-3
CASSVASGGLLSTDTQYF
>TRBV5-8|TRBJ1-5
CASSLERRQPQHF
>TRBV4-3|TRBJ1-5
CASSQVRYLSQGRVQPQHF
>TRBV28|TRBJ1-1
CASSLFGQGVAFF
>TRBV5-1|TRBJ2-1
CASSYPPRNEQFF
>TRBV6-6|TRBJ1-2
CASSLTGYYGYTF
>TRBV7-9|TRBJ1-6
CASSWGSGSPLHF
>TRBV2|TRBJ2-1
CASREGGDEQFF
>TRBV19|TRBJ2-7
CASSIGGGDYEQYF
>TRBV19|TRBJ2-5
CASSIRPGLPWTETQYF
>TRBV15|TRBJ2-1
CATSIYPTLLAGAAEQFF
>TRBV15|TRBJ1-5
CATSRDGQANQPQHF
>TRBV27|TRBJ1-4
CASSSPGRLGEKLFF
>TRBV12-5|TRBJ2-3
CASGQDRADTQYF
>TRBV5-6|TRBJ2-3
CASSLGGSDTQYF
>TRBV2|TRBJ1-1
CASTDRGRWTEAFF
>TRBV3-1/TRBV3-2|TRBJ1-3
CASSQERISGNTIYF
>TRBV30|TRBJ2-2
CAWSPPRPENGELFF
>TRBV15|TRBJ2-5
CATNSYEETQYF
>TRBV5-1|TRBJ1-1
CASSWKGQENTEAFF
>TRBV13|TRBJ2-7
CASSALGRGFTYEQYF
>TRBV16|TRBJ2-5
CASSQGYQETQYF
>TRBV7-9|TRBJ2-3
CASENLRADTQYF
>TRBV27|TRBJ1-6
CASSLRQGMNSPLHF
>TRBV7-2|TRBJ2-7
CASTGQGSYEQYF
>TRBV13|TRBJ1-2
CASSSQQLINYGYTF
>TRBV4-3|TRBJ2-5
CASSQDGRGPETQYF
>TRBV6-5|TRBJ1-1
CASTQTGYYTEAFF
>TRBV10-3|TRBJ1-4
CAISESRPAVNEKLFF
>TRBV6-5|TRBJ1-2
CASSYLTGAGYTF
>TRBV4-2|TRBJ2-1
CASSQETLASGSNEQFF
>TRBV4-1|TRBJ2-4
CASARLAGPKNIQYF
>TRBV6-2/TRBV6-3|TRBJ1-2
CASSPGILYGYTF
>TRBV28|TRBJ2-7
CASRRGSGREQYF
>TRBV2|TRBJ1-3
CASAQIGNTIYF
>TRBV7-2|TRBJ2-3
CASSLGGAFSTDTQYF
>TRBV19|TRBJ2-1
CASSRSGGGSYNEQFF
>TRBV15|TRBJ2-2
CATSRDNGPIPPNTGELFF
>TRBV9|TRBJ2-5
CASSSGLVETQYF
>TRBV18|TRBJ2-3
CASSQQGGLAVDTQYF
>TRBV28|TRBJ1-2
CASTNGQGFGYGYTF
>TRBV11-2|TRBJ1-5
CASSTTSGSNQPQHF
>TRBV4-1|TRBJ2-5
CASSRTSGGGETQYF
>TRBV5-4|TRBJ2-3
CASSAGQGANTQYF
>TRBV6-5|TRBJ2-2
CASRPPGQAGELFF
>TRBV24-1|TRBJ1-2
CATSDQGVNYGYTF
>TRBV19|TRBJ2-7
CASKKEGTGTYEQYF
>TRBV19|TRBJ2-1
CASSIAPRGNEQFF
>TRBV24-1|TRBJ1-1
CATSGLDRGGVWTEAFF
>TRBV11-2|TRBJ2-3
CASSIGGGYDTQYF
>TRBV19|TRBJ1-1
CASSIGQGAFF
>TRBV9|TRBJ1-6
CASSVGGSSYNSPLHF
>TRBV5-1|TRBJ2-1
CASSSLAGGNNEQFF
>TRBV5-1|TRBJ2-5
CASSFILAGGGETQYF
>TRBV11-2|TRBJ1-4
CASSLVVGEKLFF
>TRBV7-3|TRBJ2-3
CASSLSLTRTDTQYF
>TRBV7-2|TRBJ2-2
CASSLSPTGPRAGELFF